This T cell receptor beta chain is drawn from a study of blood T cell repertoires in COVID-19. Clones were sequenced by immunoSEQ multiplex PCR, and TCRdb holds only the in-frame ones, with some missing. The sample has 150,000 to 200,000 clones; about 86% are singletons. V dropped 0 bases and J dropped 4 bases, with 5 bases sitting between them. CDR3 length: 13 amino acids. The germline gives CDR1 SGHRS, CDR2 YFSETQ. The sample was peripheral blood. The chain couples TRBV5-1 to TRBJ2-1, with D perhaps TRBD2 (5 bases). This sequence was found in a woman between 18 and 29 years old who had recovered from COVID-19. The CDR3 region is CASSLGEYNEQFF. The CDR3, as DNA: TGCGCCAGCAGCTTGGGGGAGTACAATGAGCAGTTCTTC.